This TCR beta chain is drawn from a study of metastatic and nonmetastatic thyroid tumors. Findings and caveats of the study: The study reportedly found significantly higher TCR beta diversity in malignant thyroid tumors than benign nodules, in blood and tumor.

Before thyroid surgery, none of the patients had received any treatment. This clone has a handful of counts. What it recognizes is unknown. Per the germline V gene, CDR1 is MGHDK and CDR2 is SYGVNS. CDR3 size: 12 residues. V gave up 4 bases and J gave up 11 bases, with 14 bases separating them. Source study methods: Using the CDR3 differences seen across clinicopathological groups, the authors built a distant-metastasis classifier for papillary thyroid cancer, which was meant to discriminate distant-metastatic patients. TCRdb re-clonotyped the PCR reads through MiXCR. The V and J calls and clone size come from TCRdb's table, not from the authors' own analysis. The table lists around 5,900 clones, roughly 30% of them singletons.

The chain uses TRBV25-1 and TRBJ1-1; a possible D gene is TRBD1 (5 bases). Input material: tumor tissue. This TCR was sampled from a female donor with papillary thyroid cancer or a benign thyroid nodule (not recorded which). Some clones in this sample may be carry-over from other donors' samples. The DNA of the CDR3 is TGTGCCAGCAGTGCCACGGCAGGGTCGGCTTTCTTT. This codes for CASSATAGSAFF.